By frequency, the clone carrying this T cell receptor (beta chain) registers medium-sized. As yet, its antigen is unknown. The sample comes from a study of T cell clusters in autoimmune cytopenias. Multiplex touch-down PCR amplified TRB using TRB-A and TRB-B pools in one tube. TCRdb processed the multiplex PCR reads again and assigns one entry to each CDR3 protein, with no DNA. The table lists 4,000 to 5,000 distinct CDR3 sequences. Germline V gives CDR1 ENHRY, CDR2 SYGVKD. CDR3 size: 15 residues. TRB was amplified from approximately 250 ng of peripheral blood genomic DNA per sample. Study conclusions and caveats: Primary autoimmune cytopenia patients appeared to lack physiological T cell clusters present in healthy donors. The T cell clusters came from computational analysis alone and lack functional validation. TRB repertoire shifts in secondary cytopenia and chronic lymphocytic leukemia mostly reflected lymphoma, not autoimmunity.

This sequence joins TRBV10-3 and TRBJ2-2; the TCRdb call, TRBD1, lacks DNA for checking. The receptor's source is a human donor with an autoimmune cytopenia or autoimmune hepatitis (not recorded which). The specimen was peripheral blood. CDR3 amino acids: CAISEGQGGTGELFF.